Shown below are 24 T cell receptor beta chains from a single sample sequenced in a study of CD8+ T cells in alopecia areata. TCR sequencing used cDNA made by reverse transcription of extracted RNA. Clones were sequenced by immunoSEQ multiplex PCR, and TCRdb holds only the in-frame ones, with some missing. The sample shows tens of thousands of clones, about 53% of them seen only once. The sample was NKG2D-high CD8+ T cells sorted from blood. The receptors were sampled from a human donor with alopecia areata.

The J gene is TRBJ1-2, the V gene TRBV23-1, with unresolved D. TRBV23-1 is placed among ORFs of uncertain function. Trimming cost V 10 bases and J 2 bases, with 26 bases left between them. The CDR3 covers 17 residues. In DNA form, the CDR3 reads TGCGCCAACAGAGCGTGTGACACTCCCTCGATGAACTATGGCTACACCTTC. Translated: CANRACDTPSMNYGYTF.

This chain connects TRBV10-2 to TRBJ2-3, with 10 bases matching TRBD1. Per the germline V gene, CDR1 is WSHSY and CDR2 is SAAADI. With 4 bases clipped from V and 1 base from J, the junction kept 2 bases outside the gene matches. There are 15 residues in the CDR3. CDR3 residues: CASSVGTGGTDTQYF. The CDR3, as DNA: TGCGCCAGCAGTGTCGGGACAGGGGGCACAGATACGCAGTATTTT.

This clone was seen a few times. V is TRBV30 and J is TRBJ2-7; no clear D. This CDR3 spans 12 amino acids. Germline CDR1 is GTSNPN and CDR2 is SVGIG (reference sequence). V was pared by 0 bases and J by 2 bases, with 5 bases between. CDR3 sequence: CAWSVPTYEQYF. Written as DNA, the CDR3 is TGTGCCTGGAGTGTACCCACCTACGAGCAGTACTTC. Full variable domain (outside the CDR3, taken from reference TRBV30 and TRBJ2-7): SQTIHQWPATLVQPVGSPLSLECTVEGTSNPNLYWYRQAAGRGLQLLFYSVGIGQISSEVPQNLSASRPQDRQFILSSKKLLLSDSGFYLCAWSVPTYEQYFGPGTRLTVT.

The chain links TRBV13 to TRBJ2-2; D is ambiguous. Trimming pared 3 bases from V and 9 bases from J, leaving 8 bases between. The germline V gene encodes CDR1 PRHDT and CDR2 FYEKMQ (reference sequence). This CDR3 spans 12 amino acids. The CDR3 protein is CASSFPTRELFF. DNA of the CDR3: TGTGCCAGCAGCTTTCCGACACGGGAGCTGTTTTTT.

This clone has a handful of counts. The V call is TRBV6-6, the J call TRBJ1-2, with D hard to call. The CDR3 spans 11 residues. Germline lookup yields CDR1 MNHNY and CDR2 SVGAGI (reference sequence). The V end was cut by 6 bases, the J end by 2 bases, with 4 bases between. CDR3 in DNA: TGTGCCAGCAGGCCGAACTATGGCTACACCTTC. Its translation is CASRPNYGYTF.

This clone showed up just a few times. V gene TRBV2 combines with J gene TRBJ2-3; TRBD1 is a possible D gene (5 bases). Trimming removed 3 bases from V and 0 bases from J, with 7 bases in between. The germline V gene has CDR1 SNHLY and CDR2 FYNNEI. This CDR3 region has 14 residues. The chain's CDR3 is CASSEGPSTDTQYF. CDR3 sequence (DNA): TGTGCCAGCAGTGAGGGGCCTAGCACAGATACGCAGTATTTT.

The genes are TRBV10-1 and TRBJ2-7; D remains unclear. CDR1 is WNHNN and CDR2 is SYGVQD in the germline V gene (reference sequence). The CDR3 runs to 10 residues. The V gene lost 8 bases and the J gene lost 7 bases, with 9 bases spanning the gap. Here the CDR3 reads CASPAVEQYF. The CDR3 nucleotides read TGCGCCAGCCCCGCTGTGGAGCAGTACTTC.

The rearrangement joins TRBV13 to TRBJ2-1; 7 bases fit TRBD1. Germline V gene sequence: CDR1 PRHDT, CDR2 FYEKMQ (reference sequence). Trimming removed 5 bases from V and 11 bases from J; junction bases left unmatched: 3. The CDR3 is 11 amino acids. DNA for the CDR3: TGTGCCAGCAGCATGGGACAGAAGCAGTTCTTC. Residues: CASSMGQKQFF.

V and J are TRBV7-9 and TRBJ1-2; TRBD1 matches 8 bases. CDR3 length: 12 residues. The J segment lost 10 bases and the V segment lost 3 bases, leaving 4 bases of the junction unmatched. CDR1 is SEHNR and CDR2 is FQNEAQ in the germline V gene (reference sequence). The CDR3, as DNA: TGTGCCAGCAGCTTCCGGACAGGGTTCTACACCTTC. This encodes CASSFRTGFYTF.

This clone was counted only a few times. The chain has TRBV29-1 and TRBJ2-7; no definite D call. This CDR3 spans 12 amino acids. V lost 0 bases and J lost 6, with 9 bases in between. Germline values: CDR1 SQVTM, CDR2 ANQGSEA. CDR3 residues: CSVEEPPGEQYF. For the CDR3, the DNA is TGCAGCGTTGAAGAACCTCCGGGCGAGCAGTACTTC.

The chain combines TRBV11-2 with TRBJ2-6; maybe TRBD1 (5 bases). Germline V CDR1 and CDR2: SGHAT, FQNNGV. The CDR3 loop spans 18 amino acids. V lost 3 bases and J 5 bases, leaving 20 bases between the germline ends. CDR3 protein: CASSLPSFVQGWANVLTF. The CDR3 region has the DNA TGTGCCAGCAGCTTGCCGTCCTTCGTCCAGGGCTGGGCCAACGTCCTGACTTTC.

As DNA, the CDR3 is TGTGCCACCAGCAGAGATCTTGCACAGGCAATCGACCAAGAGACCCAGTACTTC. Protein: CATSRDLAQAIDQETQYF. The V gene is TRBV15, the J gene TRBJ2-5, with D maybe TRBD1 (5 bases). The CDR3 is 18 amino acids. In germline, CDR1 is LNHNV, CDR2 YYDKDF (reference sequence). V dropped 0 bases and J dropped 0 bases, with 17 bases sitting between them.

The V call is TRBV12-5, the J call TRBJ1-1; D is ambiguous. Trimming cost V 7 bases and J 1 base, with 10 bases left between them. CDR1 and CDR2 from the germline V gene are LGHNT and FRNRAP. The CDR3 runs 13 residues. In DNA form, the CDR3 reads TGTGCTAGTGTTACAATAGGGAACACTGAAGCTTTCTTT. Protein: CASVTIGNTEAFF.

This clone turned up a few times. The chain employs TRBV29-1 and TRBJ1-6; 8 bases align to TRBD1. V lost 8 bases and J lost 10; bases outside the gene matches: 19. The CDR3 covers 16 residues. Germline V gives CDR1 SQVTM, CDR2 ANQGSEA. CDR3 nucleotide sequence: TGCAGCCCGTGGCCCGCTACAGGGGGAGTGTTATCACCCCTCCACTTT. Its translation is CSPWPATGGVLSPLHF.

This rearrangement joins TRBV7-2 to TRBJ2-7, with a possible D match to TRBD2 (5 bases). Germline-derived CDR1 and CDR2 are SGHTA and FQGNSA. CDR3 length: 12 amino acids. The V end lost 5 bases, the J end lost 3 bases, and 8 bases lay between the germline ends. CDR3 nucleotide sequence: TGTGCCAGCAGCCCGGGGTACTACGAGCAGTACTTC. The encoded protein is CASSPGYYEQYF.

In its sample, this clone was seen a few times. The chain links TRBV29-1 to TRBJ2-7; possibly TRBD1 or TRBD2 for D (6 bases each). Germline lookup yields CDR1 SQVTM and CDR2 ANQGSEA. The CDR3 sequence is 12 residues long. V was trimmed by 6 bases and J by 5 bases, leaving 14 bases between them. In DNA form, the CDR3 reads TGCAGCGTCGCCTTCGGGGGCGACGAGCAGTACTTC. Amino acid sequence: CSVAFGGDEQYF.

This sequence joins TRBV28 and TRBJ1-5, with D uncertain. This CDR3 has 14 amino acids. Germline V CDR1 and CDR2: MDHEN, SYDVKM. With 2 bases removed from V and 9 bases from J, the gap between germline ends came to 14 bases. This CDR3 reads CASSLNSRGRPQHF. Written as DNA, the CDR3 is TGTGCCAGCAGTTTAAATTCCAGAGGTCGGCCCCAGCATTTT. Full variable domain (outside the CDR3, taken from reference TRBV28 and TRBJ1-5): DVKVTQSSRYLVKRTGEKVFLECVQDMDHENMFWYRQDPGLGLRLIYFSYDVKMKEKGDIPEGYSVSREKKERFSLILESASTNQTSMYLCASSLNSRGRPQHFGDGTRLSIL.

This clone came up a few times. The chain has TRBV27 and TRBJ2-1; the match to TRBD2 covers 11 bases. The CDR3 contains 15 residues. Germline V gives CDR1 MNHEY, CDR2 SMNVEV (reference sequence). Unmatched junction bases numbered 6, after V lost 5 bases and J lost 6 bases. CDR3 sequence (DNA): TGTGCCAGCAGTCTACTAGCGGGAGTAGGCAATGAGCAGTTCTTC. As protein: CASSLLAGVGNEQFF.

The rearrangement joins TRBV27 to TRBJ1-2; D perhaps matches TRBD1 (5 bases). The CDR3 contains 17 residues. With 0 bases removed from V and 6 bases from J, the gap between germline ends came to 20 bases. The germline CDR1 and CDR2 sequences are MNHEY and SMNVEV (reference sequence). The CDR3 nucleotides are TGTGCCAGCAGTTTATCAAGTGGCAGGGAGTCGGTGGATGGCTACACCTTC. Translating gives CASSLSSGRESVDGYTF.

The V call is TRBV19, the J call TRBJ2-3; no reliable D call. The CDR3 length is 12 residues. Trimming took 5 bases from V and 0 from J, leaving 3 bases between them. Germline loops: CDR1 LNHDA, CDR2 SQIVND (reference sequence). The CDR3 is CASSPSTDTQYF. The CDR3 bases are TGTGCCAGTAGTCCTAGCACAGATACGCAGTATTTT.

This chain's CDR3 is CASSALAASSYNEQFF. As DNA, the CDR3 is TGTGCCAGCAGTGCACTAGCGGCAAGCTCCTACAATGAGCAGTTCTTC. This chain joins TRBV2 and TRBJ2-1, with 8 positions matching TRBD2. Germline trimming cut 4 bases from V and 0 bases from J; bases unmatched to any gene: 5. Germline assignment: CDR1 SNHLY and CDR2 FYNNEI. The CDR3 sequence is 16 residues long.

V gene TRBV27 combines with J gene TRBJ2-5, with D perhaps matching TRBD1 or TRBD2 (5 bases each). The CDR3 covers 12 residues. The V gene's germline CDR1 is MNHEY and CDR2 SMNVEV (reference sequence). The ends were cut back, 6 bases at V and 1 base at J, with 6 bases in the middle. This CDR3 reads CASRGVQETQYF. The CDR3 DNA is TGTGCCAGCAGGGGGGTCCAAGAGACCCAGTACTTC.

The chain combines TRBV6-6 with TRBJ2-7; D unclear. Germline values: CDR1 MNHNY, CDR2 SVGAGI (reference sequence). The CDR3 extends over 13 amino acids. V lost 6 bases and J lost 3, with 12 bases in between. The CDR3 here is CASSDGPSYEQYF. The CDR3 DNA follows: TGTGCCAGCAGCGACGGACCTAGCTACGAGCAGTACTTC.

This clone has only a few counts. V is TRBV7-9 and J is TRBJ1-6, with TRBD1 matching 10 bases. This CDR3 region has 15 residues. Germline V gene data show CDR1 as SEHNR and CDR2 as FQNEAQ (reference sequence). V shed 5 bases, J shed 8 bases, and the junction held 6 bases outside the gene matches. CDR3 sequence reads: CASSDGTGEDSPLHF. The CDR3 DNA is TGTGCCAGCAGCGACGGGACAGGGGAGGATTCACCCCTCCACTTT.